The rows below give T cell receptor beta chains drawn from one sample of a study of cytomegalovirus exposure and HLA in healthy donors. The table came from immunoSEQ multiplex PCR; TCRdb's copy has only in-frame clones and leaves some out. The repertoire holds around 94,000 clones, with 50% to 75% as singletons. The sequencing input was PBMCs. These receptors were collected from a man aged 25-45 years in good health and CMV-seronegative. The CDR3 runs from the conserved cysteine through the conserved F or W. D genes are given only for firm matches. Clone size is stated in some rows and not others, as once, few, many or a class when expanded.

clone_size	j_call	d_call	v_call	cdr3_nt	cdr3_aa
-	TRBJ2-5	TRBD2	TRBV27	TGTGCCAGCAGCCCAAAAGTAGTAGCGGGGTATGAACAAGAGACCCAGTACTTC	CASSPKVVAGYEQETQYF
-	TRBJ1-2	-	TRBV5-5	TGTGCCAGCAGCTTGGACTGGGGCTACACCTTC	CASSLDWGYTF
few	TRBJ2-6	-	TRBV25-1	TGTGCCAGCAGTGATCCAGGATCCGGGGCCAACGTCCTGACTTTC	CASSDPGSGANVLTF
-	TRBJ2-1	TRBD2	TRBV11-3	TGTGCCAGCAGCTTGAGCGGGAGTTTTAATGAGCAGTTCTTC	CASSLSGSFNEQFF
-	TRBJ2-7	TRBD1	TRBV25-1	TGTGCCAGCATCCAAACAGGGGGCCAGAACTACGAGCAGTACTTC	CASIQTGGQNYEQYF
-	TRBJ1-2	TRBD1	TRBV10-1	TGCGCCAGCAGCGCCCCGACAGGGGGCTGCTACTATGGCTACACCTTC	CASSAPTGGCYYGYTF
few	TRBJ1-1	-	TRBV5-1	TGCGCCAGCAGCCTAGACCTTAACACTGAAGCTTTCTTT	CASSLDLNTEAFF
-	TRBJ2-1	-	TRBV6-5	TGTGCCAGCAGTTACTCACTTCTGAGCTCCTACAATGAGCAGTTCTTC	CASSYSLLSSYNEQFF
-	TRBJ2-2	TRBD1	TRBV5-1	TGCGCCAGCAGCTTAGGACAGGGAAACACCGGGGAGCTGTTTTTT	CASSLGQGNTGELFF
-	TRBJ2-2	TRBD1	TRBV19	TGTGCCAGTAGTATCCTGGGACAGGCAGCGAACACCGGGGAGCTGTTTTTT	CASSILGQAANTGELFF
-	TRBJ2-2	TRBD1	TRBV4-2	TGTGCCAGCAGCCAAGCCCCTCGGACAGGAGGCACCGGGGAGCTGTTTTTT	CASSQAPRTGGTGELFF
-	TRBJ2-3	-	TRBV6-1	TGTGCCAGCAGCCCCTTAAGCGGGCCAGATACGCAGTATTTT	CASSPLSGPDTQYF
few	TRBJ2-1	-	TRBV7-6	TGTGCCAGCAGCCTAACCGCGGGCCCCAATGAGCAGTTCTTC	CASSLTAGPNEQFF
-	TRBJ1-4	TRBD1	TRBV4-3	TGCGCCAGCAGCCAAGACCATTTCGGGACAGGGAGCGAAAAACTGTTTTTT	CASSQDHFGTGSEKLFF
-	TRBJ1-2	-	TRBV19	TGTGCCAGTAGTATGGGGCAGGGGACCTCAATTAATGGCTACACCTTC	CASSMGQGTSINGYTF
-	TRBJ2-5	-	TRBV7-3	TGTGCCAGCAGCTTAATGCCCTCTCGGGGCCAAGAGACCCAGTACTTC	CASSLMPSRGQETQYF
-	TRBJ1-1	TRBD1	TRBV4-1	TGCGCCAGCAGCCAAGGCAGGGGGCTTCGAGTACGGACTGAAGCTTTCTTT	CASSQGRGLRVRTEAFF
-	TRBJ2-7	-	TRBV5-4	TGTGCCAGCAGCTTCGGACAGTCCAAGCAGTACTTC	CASSFGQSKQYF
few	TRBJ1-2	-	TRBV27	TGTGCCAGCAGCTCGACAGCCCTAATAGCTAACTATGGCTACACCTTC	CASSSTALIANYGYTF
-	TRBJ1-2	TRBD1	TRBV6-1	TGTGCCAGCAGTCGGACAGGGGGCGCCGACTATGGCTACACCTTC	CASSRTGGADYGYTF
-	TRBJ1-2	TRBD1	TRBV7-3	TGTGCCAGCAGCCCTACAGGGGGCCTCATCTATGGCTACACCTTC	CASSPTGGLIYGYTF
-	TRBJ1-3	-	TRBV6-5	TGTGCCAGCAGCCTAGGCTCCAGCTCTGGAAACACCATATATTTT	CASSLGSSSGNTIYF
few	TRBJ2-2	-	TRBV27	TGTGCCAGCAGTTTATCATCGAGGCGGGGGGAGCTGTTTTTT	CASSLSSRRGELFF
-	TRBJ2-1	TRBD1	TRBV11-3	TGTGCCAGCAGCTCCGGACAGGGGGATGAGCAGTTCTTC	CASSSGQGDEQFF
-	TRBJ1-2	-	TRBV2	TGTGCCAGCAGTATGGCAGGGGACTATGGCTACACCTTC	CASSMAGDYGYTF
-	TRBJ1-5	-	TRBV7-2	TGTGCCAGCAGCTCCAGGGCCGAACGACCCCAGCATTTT	CASSSRAERPQHF
-	TRBJ2-4	-	TRBV28	TGTGCCAGCAGTTTATGGGACAGTTTAGGCAAAAACATTCAGTACTTC	CASSLWDSLGKNIQYF
-	TRBJ2-1	TRBD1	TRBV28	TGTGCCAGCAGGCTGACAGGGCGAAAGTACAATGAGCAGTTCTTC	CASRLTGRKYNEQFF
-	TRBJ2-5	TRBD2	TRBV7-7	TGTGCTAGCAGCTTCCATAGCGGGGGGGCCGAGGAGACCCAGTACTTC	CASSFHSGGAEETQYF
once	TRBJ2-5	TRBD2	TRBV7-8	TGTGCCAGCAGCTCTCAACTAGCGGGACTGGGGGAGACCCAGTACTTC	CASSSQLAGLGETQYF
few	TRBJ2-1	-	TRBV6-5	TGTGCCAGCAGTTTTTCGACTGGAAATGAGCAGTTCTTC	CASSFSTGNEQFF
-	TRBJ1-1	-	TRBV6-5	TGTGCCAGCAGTTACTCTCGAGTACTGAACACTGAAGCTTTCTTT	CASSYSRVLNTEAFF
-	TRBJ2-7	-	TRBV5-4	TGTGCCAGCACCTCCTACGGGAGTATCTATACCGAGCAGTACTTC	CASTSYGSIYTEQYF
few	TRBJ2-7	-	TRBV5-6	TGTGCCAGCAGCTTGAATCACTACGAGCAGTACTTC	CASSLNHYEQYF
-	TRBJ2-1	TRBD2	TRBV7-3	TGTGCCAGCAGCTTAGGCAGCGGGGGTAACAATGAGCAGTTCTTC	CASSLGSGGNNEQFF
once	TRBJ2-7	TRBD1	TRBV27	TGTGCCAGCAGTCCACCGGGACAGTTAGCCCACGAGCAGTACTTC	CASSPPGQLAHEQYF
-	TRBJ1-2	TRBD1	TRBV28	TGTGCCAGCAGTAGAGGGGGCTTAGGGTATGGCTACACCTTC	CASSRGGLGYGYTF
few	TRBJ2-1	-	TRBV14	TGTGCCAGCAGCCAAGTGGTGACAGGACTCCCCTTGGGAGAGCAGTTCTTC	CASSQVVTGLPLGEQFF
-	TRBJ2-3	-	TRBV15	TGTGCCACCAGCAGATTTCGGGGGGATACGCAGTATTTT	CATSRFRGDTQYF
-	TRBJ2-1	TRBD2	TRBV19	TGTGCCAGTAGCGCTAGCGGGAGGAGGTACAATGAGCAGTTCTTC	CASSASGRRYNEQFF
-	TRBJ2-7	-	TRBV7-9	TGTGCCAGCAGCGGGCCGACAGAGCTCTACGAGCAGTACTTC	CASSGPTELYEQYF
-	TRBJ2-1	TRBD2	TRBV10-2	TGCGCTTCCCAGCGGGGGGCACAGAGCTACAATGAGCAGTTCTTC	CASQRGAQSYNEQFF
-	TRBJ2-3	-	TRBV7-6	TGTGCCAGCAGCTTAGCGGGGGAGGTAGATACGCAGTATTTT	CASSLAGEVDTQYF
-	TRBJ1-4	-	TRBV18	TGTGCCAGCTCTCGGGACACCAATGAAAAACTGTTTTTT	CASSRDTNEKLFF
-	TRBJ2-7	-	TRBV19	TGTGCCAGTAGTATAACAGGGACTAACGAGCAGTACTTC	CASSITGTNEQYF
few	TRBJ1-4	-	TRBV27	TGTGCCAGCAGTCCTAGGGGGAGGGTAACTAATGAAAAACTGTTTTTT	CASSPRGRVTNEKLFF
-	TRBJ2-2	-	TRBV7-3	TGTGCCAGCAGCCTCGGGACCGGGGAGCTGTTTTTT	CASSLGTGELFF
-	TRBJ2-1	TRBD2	TRBV7-3	TGTGCCACCCATCTCGGCGGGGGCTCCTACAATGAGCAGTTCTTC	CATHLGGGSYNEQFF
few	TRBJ1-1	TRBD1	TRBV18	TGTGCCAGCTCATGGGGACAGGAGGACACTGAAGCTTTCTTT	CASSWGQEDTEAFF
-	TRBJ2-1	TRBD2	TRBV2	TGTGCCAGCAGGCCAACTAGCGGGGCCTACAATGAGCAGTTCTTC	CASRPTSGAYNEQFF
-	TRBJ2-7	-	TRBV11-3	TGTGCCAGCAGCCGATGGACTTCCTGGGGTGAGCAGTACTTC	CASSRWTSWGEQYF
-	TRBJ1-2	-	TRBV7-9	TGTGCCAGCAGCTTAAACAGGGACGGCTACACCTTC	CASSLNRDGYTF
-	TRBJ2-1	TRBD2	TRBV18	TGTGCCAGCTCCCCTGCTTTAGCGGGTTTAAACAATGAGCAGTTCTTC	CASSPALAGLNNEQFF
-	TRBJ1-2	-	TRBV5-1	TGCGCCAGCAGCTTGGTTGCAGGGAACTATGGCTACACCTTC	CASSLVAGNYGYTF